A selection of T cell receptor beta chains follows, all from one sample in a study of blood T cells in healthy people across ages. TCRdb fed the 5' RACE reads into MiXCR, producing one record per CDR3 protein. The repertoire consists of more than 1.4 million distinct CDR3 sequences, with 42% occurring once and the leading ten covering 7% to 9.5%. The sequenced sample was blood. The receptor source for this set is a woman younger than 35 in good health. CDR3s include the opening cysteine and the closing phenylalanine or tryptophan. The D gene is left open where the match is weak. The size field is filled for only some rows; it gives once, few, many or a size class.

CDR3 | DNA | J | V | size | D
CASSSVGQGNEKLFF | TGTGCCAGCAGCAGCGTTGGACAGGGTAATGAAAAACTGTTTTTT | TRBJ1-4 | TRBV7-2 | once | TRBD1
CSASGSNTEAFF | TGCAGCGCTTCAGGGAGTAACACTGAAGCTTTCTTT | TRBJ1-1 | TRBV29-1 | . | .
CSARGAGTASYNEQFF | TGCAGTGCTAGAGGGGCCGGGACCGCCTCCTACAATGAGCAGTTCTTC | TRBJ2-1 | TRBV20-1 | . | .
CASSPSPLRTGLYGYTF | TGTGCCAGCAGCCCTAGCCCCCTCAGGACAGGTCTATATGGCTACACCTTC | TRBJ1-2 | TRBV7-2 | . | TRBD1
CSGDRGSEAFF | TGCAGCGGAGACAGGGGCAGTGAAGCTTTCTTT | TRBJ1-1 | TRBV29-1 | . | TRBD1
CASSPFPPNEQFF | TGCGCCAGCAGCCCGTTTCCCCCCAATGAGCAGTTCTTC | TRBJ2-1 | TRBV4-1 | . | .
CSAREGRGGTEAFF | TGCAGTGCTAGAGAGGGCAGGGGGGGGACTGAAGCTTTCTTT | TRBJ1-1 | TRBV20-1 | . | TRBD1
CASNQVGPTDTQYF | TGCGCCAGCAACCAAGTTGGGCCGACAGATACGCAGTATTTT | TRBJ2-3 | TRBV4-1 | . | .
CASSYTGQGTYEQYF | TGTGCCAGCAGTTATACCGGACAGGGAACCTACGAGCAGTACTTC | TRBJ2-7 | TRBV6-5 | . | TRBD1
CASSLSGTQYF | TGTGCCAGCAGCTTGTCGGGGACCCAGTACTTC | TRBJ2-5 | TRBV12-3/TRBV12-4 | many | .
CATSRAGQDLSGANVLTF | TGTGCCACCAGCAGAGCTGGACAGGACCTCTCTGGGGCCAACGTCCTGACTTTC | TRBJ2-6 | TRBV15 | . | TRBD1